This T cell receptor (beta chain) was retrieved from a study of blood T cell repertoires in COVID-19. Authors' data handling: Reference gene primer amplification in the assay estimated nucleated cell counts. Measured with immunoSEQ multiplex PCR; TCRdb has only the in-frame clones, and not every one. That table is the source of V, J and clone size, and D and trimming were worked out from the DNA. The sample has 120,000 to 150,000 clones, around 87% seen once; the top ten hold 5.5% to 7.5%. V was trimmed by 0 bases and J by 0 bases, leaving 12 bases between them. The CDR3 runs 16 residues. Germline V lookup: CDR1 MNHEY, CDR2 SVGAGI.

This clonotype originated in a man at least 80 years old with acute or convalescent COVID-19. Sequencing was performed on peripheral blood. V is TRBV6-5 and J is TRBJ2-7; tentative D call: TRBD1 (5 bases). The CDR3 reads CASSYSGAASSYEQYF. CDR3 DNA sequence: TGTGCCAGCAGTTACTCTGGGGCGGCAAGCTCCTACGAGCAGTACTTC.